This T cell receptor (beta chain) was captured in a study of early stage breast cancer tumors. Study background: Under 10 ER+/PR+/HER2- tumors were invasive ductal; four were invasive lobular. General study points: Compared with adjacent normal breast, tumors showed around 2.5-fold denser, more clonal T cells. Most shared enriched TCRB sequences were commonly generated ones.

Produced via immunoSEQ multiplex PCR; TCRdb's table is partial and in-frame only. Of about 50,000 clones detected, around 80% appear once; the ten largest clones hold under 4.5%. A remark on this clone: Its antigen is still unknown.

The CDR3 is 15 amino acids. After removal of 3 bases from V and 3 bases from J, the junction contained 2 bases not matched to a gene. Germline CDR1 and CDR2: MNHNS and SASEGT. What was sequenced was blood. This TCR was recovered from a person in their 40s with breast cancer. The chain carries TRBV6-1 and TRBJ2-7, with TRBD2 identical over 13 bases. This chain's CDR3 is CASSDGLAGVYEQYF. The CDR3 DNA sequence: TGTGCCAGCAGTGACGGACTAGCGGGAGTCTACGAGCAGTACTTC.